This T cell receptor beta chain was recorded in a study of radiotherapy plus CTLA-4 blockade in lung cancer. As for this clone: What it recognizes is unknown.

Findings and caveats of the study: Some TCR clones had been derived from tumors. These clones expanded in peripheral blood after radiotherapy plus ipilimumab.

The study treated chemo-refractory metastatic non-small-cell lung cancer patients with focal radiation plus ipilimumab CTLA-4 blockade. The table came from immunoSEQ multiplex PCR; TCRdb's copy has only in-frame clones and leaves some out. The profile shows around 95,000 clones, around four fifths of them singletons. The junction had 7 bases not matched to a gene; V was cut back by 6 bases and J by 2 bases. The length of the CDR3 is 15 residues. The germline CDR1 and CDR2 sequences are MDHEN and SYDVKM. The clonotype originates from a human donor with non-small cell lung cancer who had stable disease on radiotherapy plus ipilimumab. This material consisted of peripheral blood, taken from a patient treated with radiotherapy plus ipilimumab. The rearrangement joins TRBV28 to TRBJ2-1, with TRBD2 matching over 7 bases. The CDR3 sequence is CASRGGTAAYNEQFF. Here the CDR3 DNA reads TGTGCCAGCAGGGGAGGGACGGCTGCCTACAATGAGCAGTTCTTC. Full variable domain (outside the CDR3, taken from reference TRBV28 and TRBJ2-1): DVKVTQSSRYLVKRTGEKVFLECVQDMDHENMFWYRQDPGLGLRLIYFSYDVKMKEKGDIPEGYSVSREKKERFSLILESASTNQTSMYLCASRGGTAAYNEQFFGPGTRLTVL.